This entry describes one TCR beta chain. Antigen: not known. Documented treatment: approximately 18 received Ad26.COV2.S at low or high dose, single or two shots; about 5 received placebo; per-sample allocation not given. Samples analyzed were those drawn on day 63 after the first vaccine or placebo injection. Ad26 vector vaccine expressed Wuhan-strain SARS-CoV-2 spike. Clones were sequenced by immunoSEQ multiplex PCR, and TCRdb holds only the in-frame ones, with some missing. In the table there are some 350,000 clones, 90% of which are singletons. The CDR3 is 14 amino acids. Germline assignment: CDR1 MNHEY and CDR2 SVGAGI. With V trimmed by 8 bases and J by 2 bases, 7 bases remained unmatched. The data are from a study of Ad26.COV2.S vaccination and SARS-CoV-2 variants. Regarding the study as a whole: Comparability of non-spike TCR breadth was observed across vaccine and placebo recipients.

The rearrangement joins TRBV6-5 to TRBJ2-3, with 7 bases that match TRBD2. Sequences were derived from peripheral blood, sampled in a trial of Ad26.COV2.S vaccine versus placebo. The TCR comes from a person aged 18-60 years who received the Ad26.COV2.S COVID-19 vaccine or a placebo. As DNA, the CDR3 is TGTGCCAGCGAACTGCGGGGGTCCACAGATACGCAGTATTTT. Translation gives CASELRGSTDTQYF.